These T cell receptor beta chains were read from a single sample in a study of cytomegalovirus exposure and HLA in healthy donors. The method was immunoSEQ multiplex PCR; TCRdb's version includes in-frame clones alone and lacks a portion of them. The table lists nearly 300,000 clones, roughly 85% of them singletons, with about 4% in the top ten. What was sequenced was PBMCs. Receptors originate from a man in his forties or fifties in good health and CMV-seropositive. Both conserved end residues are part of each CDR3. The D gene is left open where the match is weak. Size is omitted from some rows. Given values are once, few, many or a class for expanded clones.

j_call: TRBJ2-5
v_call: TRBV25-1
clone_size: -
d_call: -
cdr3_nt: TGTGCCAGCTCCCCCAGGTTACAAGAGACCCAGTACTTC
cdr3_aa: CASSPRLQETQYF

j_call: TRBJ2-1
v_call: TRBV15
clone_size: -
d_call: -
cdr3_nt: TGTGCCACCAGCCTGGGGACTTTCTCCTACAATGAGCAGTTCTTC
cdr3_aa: CATSLGTFSYNEQFF

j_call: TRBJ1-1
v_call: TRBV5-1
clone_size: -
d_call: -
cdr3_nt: TGCGCCAGCAGCTTGGCCGACTTGAACACTGAAGCTTTCTTT
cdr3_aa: CASSLADLNTEAFF

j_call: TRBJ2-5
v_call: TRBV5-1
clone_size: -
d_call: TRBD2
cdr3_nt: TGCGCCAGCAGCCCGGAGGCGGGAGTTGAGACCCAGTACTTC
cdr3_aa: CASSPEAGVETQYF

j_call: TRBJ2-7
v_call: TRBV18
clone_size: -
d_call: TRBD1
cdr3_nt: TGTGCCAGCTCCCCCGGGACAGGGGACTACGAGCAGTACTTC
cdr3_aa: CASSPGTGDYEQYF

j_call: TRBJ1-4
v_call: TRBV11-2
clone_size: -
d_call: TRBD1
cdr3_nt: TGTGCCAGCAGCTCCCTTGGACAGGACGCAGGTAGTGAAAAACTGTTTTTT
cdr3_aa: CASSSLGQDAGSEKLFF

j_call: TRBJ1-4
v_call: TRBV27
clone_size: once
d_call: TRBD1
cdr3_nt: TGTGCCAGCAGTTCCCGGGACAGGGGGGAAAAACTGTTTTTT
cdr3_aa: CASSSRDRGEKLFF

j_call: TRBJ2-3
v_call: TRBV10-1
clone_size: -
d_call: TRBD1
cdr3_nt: TGCGCCAGCAGTCGTCCAGCGGGACAGGGGACAGATACGCAGTATTTT
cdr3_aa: CASSRPAGQGTDTQYF

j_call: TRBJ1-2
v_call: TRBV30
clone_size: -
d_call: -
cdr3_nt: TGTGCCTGGAGCGGTCCAGCCCTTTATTTACAGGGAAATGGCTACACCTTC
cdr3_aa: CAWSGPALYLQGNGYTF

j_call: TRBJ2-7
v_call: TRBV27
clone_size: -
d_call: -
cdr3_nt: TGTGCCAGCAGTTTAGGCAGGGTTTACGAGCAGTACTTC
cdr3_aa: CASSLGRVYEQYF

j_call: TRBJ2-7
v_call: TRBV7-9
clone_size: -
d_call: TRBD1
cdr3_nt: TGTGCCAGCAGCCAACCCGGGACAGGGTTCTACGAGCAGTACTTC
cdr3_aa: CASSQPGTGFYEQYF

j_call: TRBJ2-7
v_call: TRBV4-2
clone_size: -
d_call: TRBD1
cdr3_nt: TGTGCCAGCAGCCAAGAGGGTTTTGGGACAGGGCGGTACGAGCAGTACTTC
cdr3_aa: CASSQEGFGTGRYEQYF

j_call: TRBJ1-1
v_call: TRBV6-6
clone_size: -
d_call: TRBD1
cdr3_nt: TGTGCCAGCAGTTACTCGAGACAGGGGGGGAACACTGAAGCTTTCTTT
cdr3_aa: CASSYSRQGGNTEAFF

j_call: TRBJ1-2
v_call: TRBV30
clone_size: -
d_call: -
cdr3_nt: TGTGCCTGGAGTGAGGGCAGGGGAAACTATGGCTACACCTTC
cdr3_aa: CAWSEGRGNYGYTF

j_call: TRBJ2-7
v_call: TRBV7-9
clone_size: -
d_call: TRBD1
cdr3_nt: TGTGCCAGCAGCTTAGGCCGGACAGGCTCCTACGAGCAGTACTTC
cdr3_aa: CASSLGRTGSYEQYF

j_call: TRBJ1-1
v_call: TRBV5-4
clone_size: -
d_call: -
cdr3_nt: TGTGCCAGCAGCTCGGGGCGGGGTACTGAAGCTTTCTTT
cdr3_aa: CASSSGRGTEAFF

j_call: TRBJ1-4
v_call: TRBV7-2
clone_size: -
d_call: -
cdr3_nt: TGTGCCAGCAGCTCCCCTCAGGACATCGTTAATGAAAAACTGTTTTTT
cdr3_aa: CASSSPQDIVNEKLFF

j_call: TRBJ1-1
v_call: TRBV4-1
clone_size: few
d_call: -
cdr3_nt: TGCGCCAGCAGCCAAGTCGTTGGGGCGAACACTGAAGCTTTCTTT
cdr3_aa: CASSQVVGANTEAFF

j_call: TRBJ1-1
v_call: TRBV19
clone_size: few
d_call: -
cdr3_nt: TGTGCCAGTAGTTTGGAGGCCACTGAAGCTTTCTTT
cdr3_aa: CASSLEATEAFF

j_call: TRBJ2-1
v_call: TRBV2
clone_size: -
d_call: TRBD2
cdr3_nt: TGTGCCAGCAGCCGACTAGCGGGAACCTACAATGAGCAGTTCTTC
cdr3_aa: CASSRLAGTYNEQFF

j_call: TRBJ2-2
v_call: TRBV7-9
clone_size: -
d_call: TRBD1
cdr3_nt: TGTGCCAGCAGCTTATTCGTGACAGGGGGCCCCGGGGAGCTGTTTTTT
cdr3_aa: CASSLFVTGGPGELFF

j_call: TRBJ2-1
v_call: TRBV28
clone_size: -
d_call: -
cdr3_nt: TGTGCCAGCATTGGACAGTTCTACAATGAGCAGTTCTTC
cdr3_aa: CASIGQFYNEQFF

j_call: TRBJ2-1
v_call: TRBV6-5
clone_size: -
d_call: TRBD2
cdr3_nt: TGTGCCAGCAGGACGCTAGCGGGAGGGCAGGGTGAGCAGTTCTTC
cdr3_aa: CASRTLAGGQGEQFF

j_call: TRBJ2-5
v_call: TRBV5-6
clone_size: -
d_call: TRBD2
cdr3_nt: TGTGCCAGCAGCTTGGGGGGACTACAAGAGACCCAGTACTTC
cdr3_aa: CASSLGGLQETQYF

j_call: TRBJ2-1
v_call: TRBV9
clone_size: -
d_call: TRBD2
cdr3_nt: TGTGCCAGCAGCGTAGGCGGACTAGCGGAGCTCTGGGGTTACAATGAGCAGTTCTTC
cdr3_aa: CASSVGGLAELWGYNEQFF

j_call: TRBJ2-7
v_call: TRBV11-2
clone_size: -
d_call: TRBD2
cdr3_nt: TGTGCCAGCAGCTTAGACCTAGCGGGAGAAACCTACGAGCAGTACTTC
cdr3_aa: CASSLDLAGETYEQYF

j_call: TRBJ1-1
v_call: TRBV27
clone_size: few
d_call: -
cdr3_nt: TGTGCCAGCAGTTTAGTCTACCAGGGAACTGAAGCTTTCTTT
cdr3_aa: CASSLVYQGTEAFF

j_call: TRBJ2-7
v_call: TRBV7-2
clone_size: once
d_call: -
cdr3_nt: TGTGCCAGCAGCCAATTCCCCCAGGGGTCCGAGCAGTACTTC
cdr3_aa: CASSQFPQGSEQYF

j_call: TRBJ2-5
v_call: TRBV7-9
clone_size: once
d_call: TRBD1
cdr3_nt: TGTGCCAGCAGCTCCCGGGACAGAACTTTAGGGACCCAGTACTTC
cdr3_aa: CASSSRDRTLGTQYF

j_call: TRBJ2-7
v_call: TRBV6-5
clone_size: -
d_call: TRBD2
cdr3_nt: TGTGCCAGCAGTTACTCGATTTTAGCGGGAGCCTACGAGCAGTACTTC
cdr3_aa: CASSYSILAGAYEQYF

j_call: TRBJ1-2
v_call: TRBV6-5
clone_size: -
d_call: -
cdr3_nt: TGTGCCACGACCCGGACACCAAACTATGGCTACACCTTC
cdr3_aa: CATTRTPNYGYTF

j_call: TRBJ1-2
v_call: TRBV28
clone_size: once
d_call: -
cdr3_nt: TGTGCCAGCAGCGCTTTCTCGAGAGATCACACCTTC
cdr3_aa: CASSAFSRDHTF

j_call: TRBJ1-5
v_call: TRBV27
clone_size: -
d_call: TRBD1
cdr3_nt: TGTGCCAGCAGTTCCACAGGGGTTCAGCCCCAGCATTTT
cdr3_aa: CASSSTGVQPQHF

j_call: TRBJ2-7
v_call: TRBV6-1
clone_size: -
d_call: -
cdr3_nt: TGTGCCAGCAGTGGGGGAGCCGCCAGTACTCAGCAGTACTTC
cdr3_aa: CASSGGAASTQQYF

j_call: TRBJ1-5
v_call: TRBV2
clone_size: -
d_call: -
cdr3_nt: TGTGCCAGTCGCAGGGGCGGCAATCAGCCCCAGCATTTT
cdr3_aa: CASRRGGNQPQHF

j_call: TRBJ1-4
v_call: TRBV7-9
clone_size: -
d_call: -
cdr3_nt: TGTGCCAGCAGCTTAGCCCCGGACAGTAATGAAAAACTGTTTTTT
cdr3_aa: CASSLAPDSNEKLFF

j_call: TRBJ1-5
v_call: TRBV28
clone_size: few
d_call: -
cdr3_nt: TGTGCCAGCACCCAGGCAGGAGGGCCCGGTCAGCCCCAGCATTTT
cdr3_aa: CASTQAGGPGQPQHF

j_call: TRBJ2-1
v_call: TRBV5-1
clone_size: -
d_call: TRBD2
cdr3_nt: TGCGCCAGCAGCTTGGAGCTAGCGGGAATCTATGAGCAGTTCTTC
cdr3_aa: CASSLELAGIYEQFF

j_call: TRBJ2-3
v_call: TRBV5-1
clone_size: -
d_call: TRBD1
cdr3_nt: TGCGCCAGCAGCTCCTCTACAGGGGTATCCTACACAGATACGCAGTATTTT
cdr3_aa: CASSSSTGVSYTDTQYF

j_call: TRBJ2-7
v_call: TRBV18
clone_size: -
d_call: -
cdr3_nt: TGTGCCAGCTCTCCCGTCCCCTACGAGCAGTACTTC
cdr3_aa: CASSPVPYEQYF

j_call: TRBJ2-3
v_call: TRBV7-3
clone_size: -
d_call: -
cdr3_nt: TGTGCCAGCAGCCTCGCCCAGGGAAGCACAGATACGCAGTATTTT
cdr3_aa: CASSLAQGSTDTQYF

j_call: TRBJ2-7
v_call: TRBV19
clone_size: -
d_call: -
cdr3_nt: TGTGCCAGTAGTCCCCGACGACTCAGCTACGAGCAGTACTTC
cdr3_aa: CASSPRRLSYEQYF

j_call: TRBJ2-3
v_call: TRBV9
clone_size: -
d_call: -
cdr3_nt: TGTGCCAGCAATTCCGACAGTAGCACAGATACGCAGTATTTT
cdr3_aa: CASNSDSSTDTQYF

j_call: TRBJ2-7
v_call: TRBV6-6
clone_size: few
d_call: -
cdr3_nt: TGTGCCAGCGCGGCGTTGCAATCCTACGAGCAGTACTTC
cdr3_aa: CASAALQSYEQYF

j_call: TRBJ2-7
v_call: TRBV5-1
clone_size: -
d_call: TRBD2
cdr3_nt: TGCGCCAGCAGTTTGACTAGCGGGAGGACCTCCTACGAGCAGTACTTC
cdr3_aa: CASSLTSGRTSYEQYF

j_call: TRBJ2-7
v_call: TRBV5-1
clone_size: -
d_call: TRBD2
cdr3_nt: TGCGCCAGCAGCTTGCTAGCGGTACAATCCTACGAGCAGTACTTC
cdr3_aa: CASSLLAVQSYEQYF

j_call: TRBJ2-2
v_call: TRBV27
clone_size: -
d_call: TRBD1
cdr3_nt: TGTGCCAGCAGCGACAGGGCTAACACCGGGGAGCTGTTTTTT
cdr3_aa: CASSDRANTGELFF

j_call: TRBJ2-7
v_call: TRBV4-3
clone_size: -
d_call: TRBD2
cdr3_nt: TGCGCCAGCAGCCTGTCCCGCGGGGGCTCCTACGAGCAGTACTTC
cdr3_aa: CASSLSRGGSYEQYF

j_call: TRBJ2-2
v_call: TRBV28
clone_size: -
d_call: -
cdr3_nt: TGTGCCAGCAGTTTCGGAGGGCTGAACACCGGGGAGCTGTTTTTT
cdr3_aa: CASSFGGLNTGELFF